The 13 T cell receptor beta chains given below trace back to one sample, sequenced in a study of blood T cell repertoires in COVID-19. Clones were read by immunoSEQ multiplex PCR, and TCRdb kept only the in-frame ones, dropping some. The sample has roughly 120,000 clones; 80% to 85% are singletons. Sequencing was performed on peripheral blood. These receptor sequences come from a woman aged 70-85 years with acute or convalescent COVID-19.

The rearrangement joins TRBV19 to TRBJ1-6; 7 positions agree with TRBD1. The CDR3 is 13 amino acids. Per germline, CDR1 LNHDA and CDR2 SQIVND (reference sequence). Trimming took 7 bases from V and 7 from J; bases not matched to a gene: 4. The CDR3 DNA reads as TGTGCCAGTACCCCGGACAGGAATTCACCCCTCCACTTT. It yields the protein CASTPDRNSPLHF.

This chain uses TRBV28 with TRBJ1-2, with D maybe TRBD1 (5 bases). The V end was cut by 6 bases, the J end by 8 bases, with 25 bases between. The CDR3 extends over 16 amino acids. Germline V lookup: CDR1 MDHEN, CDR2 SYDVKM. DNA of the CDR3: TGTGCCAGCAGCCCCCGGTCGTTGACCCAGGGTCGAGGCTACACCTTC. This codes for CASSPRSLTQGRGYTF.

CDR3 sequence (DNA): TGTGCCAGTAGTATAGGACCTAAGAGGCCTAACACTGAAGCTTTCTTT. The encoded protein is CASSIGPKRPNTEAFF. The chain carries TRBV19 and TRBJ1-1; unclear D gene. CDR3 length: 16 amino acids. From germline, CDR1 is LNHDA and CDR2 SQIVND (reference sequence). V lost 1 base to trimming and J lost 2 bases, with 14 bases between them.

This chain joins TRBV12-3 or TRBV12-4 and TRBJ1-1, with TRBD1 matching 8 bases. After removal of 5 bases from V and 6 bases from J, the junction contained 5 bases not matched to a gene. This CDR3 has 13 residues. The CDR3, as DNA: TGTGCCAGCAGTCGACAGGGGCGGCCTGAAGCTTTCTTT. This encodes CASSRQGRPEAFF.

The rearrangement joins TRBV27 to TRBJ2-5; 9 bases are shared with TRBD1. The CDR3 spans 15 residues. Germline V gene lookup returns CDR1 MNHEY and CDR2 SMNVEV (reference sequence). With V trimmed by 6 bases and J by 4 bases, 9 bases remained unmatched. As DNA, the CDR3 is TGTGCCAGCAGCCGGTCGGGGACAGGGCGAGAGACCCAGTACTTC. It is translated as CASSRSGTGRETQYF.

The chain links TRBV9 to TRBJ1-1; 7 nucleotides line up with TRBD1. V lost 4 bases, J lost 6 bases, and 9 bases stayed unmatched. This CDR3 is built from 14 residues. Germline V gives CDR1 SGDLS, CDR2 YYNGEE. The CDR3 protein is CASSPAGGRAEAFF. The DNA of the CDR3 is TGTGCCAGCAGCCCCGCAGGGGGACGGGCTGAAGCTTTCTTT.

The rearrangement links TRBV13 to TRBJ2-1; 10 positions agree with TRBD2. J gave up 3 bases and V 3 bases, and 2 bases lay outside the gene matches. Germline V gives CDR1 PRHDT, CDR2 FYEKMQ (reference sequence). The CDR3 consists of 15 residues. CDR3 DNA sequence: TGTGCCAGCAGCTTCGTAGCGGGGGGCTACAATGAGCAGTTCTTC. This translates into CASSFVAGGYNEQFF.

V gene TRBV29-1 combines with J gene TRBJ2-6; D is unresolved. Germline V CDR1 and CDR2: SQVTM, ANQGSEA. This CDR3 is 13 amino acids long. Trimming took 2 bases from V and 4 from J, leaving 6 bases between them. CDR3 in DNA: TGCAGCGTTGAACCCTCCGGGGCCAACGTCCTGACTTTC. Residues: CSVEPSGANVLTF.

The gene calls are TRBV15 and TRBJ1-2; D may be TRBD1 (5 bases). The germline V gene has CDR1 LNHNV and CDR2 YYDKDF (reference sequence). The V and J ends lost 1 base and 5 bases respectively, with 8 bases between them. The CDR3 spans 13 residues. CDR3 amino acids: CATSRGGLYGYTF. The CDR3 coding sequence is TGTGCCACCAGCAGAGGGGGCCTTTATGGCTACACCTTC.

This clone was observed a handful of times. The chain has TRBV19 and TRBJ1-2; D might be TRBD1 (6 bases). V was shortened by 9 bases and J by 6 bases, with 11 bases between the two germline ends. The germline CDR1 and CDR2 sequences are LNHDA and SQIVND (reference sequence). This CDR3 contains 11 residues. The CDR3 loop reads CASERGNGYTF. DNA of the CDR3: TGTGCCAGCGAAAGGGGGAATGGCTACACCTTC.

This chain links TRBV29-1 with TRBJ1-1; the D is unclear. The CDR3 is made up of 12 amino acids. Germline values: CDR1 SQVTM, CDR2 ANQGSEA. V gave up 7 bases and J gave up 5 bases, with 14 bases separating them. CDR3 sequence (DNA): TGCAGCGGGGCCATGAGGGATACTGAAGCTTTCTTT. This translates into CSGAMRDTEAFF.

The rearrangement joins TRBV2 to TRBJ2-1; 7 positions agree with TRBD2. The trim removed 6 bases at V and 1 base at J, leaving 6 bases unmatched. Germline V CDR1 and CDR2: SNHLY, FYNNEI. The CDR3 loop spans 15 amino acids. DNA for the CDR3: TGTGCCAGCAGGCCGGGGAGGGGTTCCTACAATGAGCAGTTCTTC. Amino acid sequence: CASRPGRGSYNEQFF.

This rearrangement joins TRBV5-1 to TRBJ2-3, with 13 bases identical to TRBD2. The CDR3 is 18 amino acids. CDR1 SGHRS and CDR2 YFSETQ come from the germline V gene. Losses at the gene ends were 2 bases for V and 2 bases for J; bases not matched to a gene: 8. The CDR3 region has the DNA TGCGCCAGCAGCTTTAAACTAGCGGGGGGGCGTAACACAGATACGCAGTATTTT. This encodes CASSFKLAGGRNTDTQYF.